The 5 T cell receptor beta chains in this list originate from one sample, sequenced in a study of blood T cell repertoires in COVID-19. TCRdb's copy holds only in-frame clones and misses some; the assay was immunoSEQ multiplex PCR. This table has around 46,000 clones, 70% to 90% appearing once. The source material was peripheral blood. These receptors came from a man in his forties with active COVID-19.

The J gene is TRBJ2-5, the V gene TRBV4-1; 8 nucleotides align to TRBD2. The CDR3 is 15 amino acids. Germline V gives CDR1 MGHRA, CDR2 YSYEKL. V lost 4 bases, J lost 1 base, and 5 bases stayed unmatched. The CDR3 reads CASSLASGPQETQYF. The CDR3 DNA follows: TGCGCCAGCAGCCTGGCTAGCGGGCCCCAAGAGACCCAGTACTTC.

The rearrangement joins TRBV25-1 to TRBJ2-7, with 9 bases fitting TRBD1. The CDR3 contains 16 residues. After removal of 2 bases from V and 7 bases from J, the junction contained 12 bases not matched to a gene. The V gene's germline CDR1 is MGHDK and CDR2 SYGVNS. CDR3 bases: TGTGCCAGCAGTGAAGGTGGACAGGGGCGCCCTACTGAGCAGTACTTC. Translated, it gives CASSEGGQGRPTEQYF.

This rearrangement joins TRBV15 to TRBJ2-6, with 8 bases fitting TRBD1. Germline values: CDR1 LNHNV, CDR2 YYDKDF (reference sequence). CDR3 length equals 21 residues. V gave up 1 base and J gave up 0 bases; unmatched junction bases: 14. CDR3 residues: CATSRGTGKTPLYSGANVLTF. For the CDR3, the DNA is TGTGCCACCAGCAGAGGGACAGGGAAAACCCCCCTCTACTCTGGGGCCAACGTCCTGACTTTC. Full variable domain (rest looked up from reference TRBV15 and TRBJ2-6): DAMVIQNPRYQVTQFGKPVTLSCSQTLNHNVMYWYQQKSSQAPKLLFHYYDKDFNNEADTPDNFQSRRPNTSFCFLDIRSPGLGDTAMYLCATSRGTGKTPLYSGANVLTFGAGSRLTVL.

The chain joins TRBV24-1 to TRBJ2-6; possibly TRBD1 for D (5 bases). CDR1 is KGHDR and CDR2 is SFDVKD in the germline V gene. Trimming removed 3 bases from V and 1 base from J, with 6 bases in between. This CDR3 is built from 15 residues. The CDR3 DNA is TGTGCCACCAGTGATAAGGGGTCTGGGGCCAACGTCCTGACTTTC. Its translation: CATSDKGSGANVLTF.

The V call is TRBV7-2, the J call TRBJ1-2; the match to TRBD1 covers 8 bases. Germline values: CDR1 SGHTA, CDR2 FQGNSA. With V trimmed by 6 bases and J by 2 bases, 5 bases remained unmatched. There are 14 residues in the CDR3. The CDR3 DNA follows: TGTGCCAGCAGACAGGGGGGAGGGAACTATGGCTACACCTTC. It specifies CASRQGGGNYGYTF.